The source of this T cell receptor beta chain is a study of OX40 agonist ivuxolimab in advanced cancers. The CDR3 has 15 residues. The germline CDR1 and CDR2 sequences are LGHNA and YNFKEQ. Data came from immunoSEQ multiplex PCR; TCRdb stores just in-frame clones and leaves some out. The data show 55,000 to 75,000 clones, more than 75% seen once. The rearrangement links TRBV4-2 to TRBJ2-5; D is unclear. The end of the DNA fits TRBJ2-7 better, so the J call may be wrong. This specimen consisted of CD4+ or CD8+ T cells sorted from blood, obtained in a trial of the OX40 agonist ivuxolimab. This TCR came from an adult with an advanced solid tumor such as melanoma, head and neck, liver or kidney cancer. The CDR3 sequence is CASSQDLSEYYEQYF. The DNA for the CDR3 is TGTGCCAGCAGCCAAGATCTGAGCGAATACTACGAGCAGTACTTC.